Each of the 15 T cell receptor beta chains below was sequenced from the same sample in a study of vaccination effects on CD4 cells after COVID-19. No antigens are known for them. Peptide-pool stimulation followed by sequencing identified expanded antigen-specific CD4+ clonotypes in the ViraFEST assay. The culture ran for 9 to 11 days, and then CD4+ T cells were isolated. Nucleocapsid antibodies stayed negative before and after vaccination, showing no earlier SARS-CoV-2 infection. Profiling relied on immunoSEQ multiplex PCR, and the TCRdb table lists in-frame clones only, not all of them. The sample contains 70,000 or so clones, 60% to 75% of which appear only once. The source material was CD4+ T cells from PBMCs cultured with HCoV-NL63 spike peptides, sampled before COVID-19 vaccination. These receptor sequences come from a human donor who received a COVID-19 vaccine.

This chain uses TRBV24-1 with TRBJ2-5, with a tentative D call TRBD2 (6 bases). Germline CDR1 reads KGHDR; CDR2 reads SFDVKD. The CDR3 has 16 amino acids. V lost 4 bases and J 5 bases, leaving 19 bases between the germline ends. CDR3 nucleotide sequence: TGTGCCACCAGTGACCCAATGGCGGGGCGCCGGGAGACCCAGTACTTC. It specifies CATSDPMAGRRETQYF.

The chain employs TRBV2 and TRBJ2-2; the D gene is possibly TRBD2 (6 bases). The CDR3 has 18 amino acids. Looked up from germline, CDR1 is SNHLY and CDR2 is FYNNEI. Between the trimmed V and J ends, which lost 2 bases and 1 base, there was a span of 17 bases. This CDR3 reads CASSESPLGGWNTGELFF. The CDR3, as DNA: TGTGCCAGCAGTGAAAGTCCGTTGGGGGGTTGGAACACCGGGGAGCTGTTTTTT.

This chain links TRBV19 with TRBJ1-5, with TRBD1 identical over 10 bases. Germline V gene sequence: CDR1 LNHDA, CDR2 SQIVND (reference sequence). This CDR3 has 15 residues. V trimming: 6 bases; J trimming: 5 bases; junction bases outside the gene matches: 7. DNA of the CDR3: TGTGCCAGTAGGCCGACAGGGGGCTCGTATCAGCCCCAGCATTTT. Amino acids: CASRPTGGSYQPQHF.

J is TRBJ2-5 and V is TRBV3-1 (or the pseudogene TRBV3-2); 8 nucleotides agree with TRBD1. Germline values: CDR1 LGHDT, CDR2 YNNKEL (reference sequence). V lost 3 bases to trimming and J lost 5 bases; unmatched junction nucleotides: 5. CDR3 length equals 14 residues. The CDR3 DNA is TGTGCCAGCAGCCAGTGGACAGGGAGGGAGACCCAGTACTTC. It is translated as CASSQWTGRETQYF.

The chain couples TRBV20-1 to TRBJ1-1; maybe TRBD1 (5 bases). V was cut by 3 bases and J by 1 base, with 15 bases left in between. The CDR3 has 15 amino acids. The germline V gene has CDR1 DFQATT and CDR2 SNEGSKA (reference sequence). The CDR3, as DNA: TGCAGTGCTAGTCATCGGGCAGGGCCGAACACTGAAGCTTTCTTT. It is translated as CSASHRAGPNTEAFF.

This clone turned up a few times. The chain links TRBV6-5 to TRBJ1-2; 8 bases are shared with TRBD1. Per the germline V gene, CDR1 is MNHEY and CDR2 is SVGAGI. The V gene end was trimmed by 0 bases and the J gene end by 3 bases; junction bases not matched to a gene: 3. This CDR3 region has 15 residues. CDR3 residues: CASSYSTGEYYGYTF. CDR3 in DNA: TGTGCCAGCAGTTACTCGACAGGGGAGTACTATGGCTACACCTTC.

This clone was found a few times. The CDR3 DNA reads TGTGCCACCAGCAGAGAGGTAGGGGGCGTCGGAGAGACCCAGTACTTC. Its translation is CATSREVGGVGETQYF. V gene TRBV15 combines with J gene TRBJ2-5; 7 bases match TRBD1. The V gene end was trimmed by 0 bases and the J gene end by 4 bases; junction bases not matched to a gene: 8. In germline, CDR1 is LNHNV, CDR2 YYDKDF (reference sequence). This CDR3 region has 16 residues.

V and J are TRBV2 and TRBJ1-5, with 8 bases identical to TRBD1. The ends lost 5 bases at V and 6 bases at J; junction bases unmatched: 6. The CDR3 runs 14 residues. Germline CDR1 and CDR2: SNHLY and FYNNEI. In DNA, the CDR3 is TGTGCCAGCAGTCTTCAGGGGGCTGGTCAGCCCCAGCATTTT. Its translation is CASSLQGAGQPQHF.

V is TRBV14 and J is TRBJ2-2, with D perhaps matching TRBD2 (5 bases). Germline V gene data show CDR1 as SGHDN and CDR2 as FVKESK. V lost 2 bases to trimming and J lost 4 bases, with 8 bases between them. This CDR3 has 14 amino acids. As DNA, the CDR3 is TGTGCCAGCAGCCAACAGAGGGCCACCGGGGAGCTGTTTTTT. It encodes CASSQQRATGELFF.

The V and J genes are TRBV3-1 (or the pseudogene TRBV3-2) and TRBJ1-1; D call uncertain. The CDR3 consists of 12 residues. The germline gives CDR1 LGHDT, CDR2 YNNKEL (reference sequence). V dropped 5 bases and J dropped 1 base, with 5 bases sitting between them. CDR3 residues: CASSYRNTEAFF. CDR3 sequence (DNA): TGTGCCAGCAGCTATAGGAACACTGAAGCTTTCTTT.

The chain's CDR3 is CASSSGPQGETQYF. CDR3 DNA sequence: TGCGCCAGCAGCTCGGGACCCCAGGGAGAGACCCAGTACTTC. The chain is built from TRBV5-1 and TRBJ2-5; either TRBD1 or TRBD2 may fit D (5 bases each). CDR3 length: 14 residues. Germline lookup yields CDR1 SGHRS and CDR2 YFSETQ. V lost 3 bases, J lost 4 bases, and 13 bases lay in between.

This chain links TRBV18 with TRBJ2-6, with D hard to call. Trimming left V 3 bases short and J 0 bases short, with 6 bases between. Germline lookup yields CDR1 KGHSH and CDR2 LQKENI. The CDR3 sequence is 15 residues long. This CDR3 reads CASSPRISGANVLTF. The CDR3 bases are TGTGCCAGCTCACCCCGAATCTCTGGGGCCAACGTCCTGACTTTC. Variable domain in full (rest from reference TRBV18 and TRBJ2-6): NAGVMQNPRHLVRRRGQEARLRCSPMKGHSHVYWYRQLPEEGLKFMVYLQKENIIDESGMPKERFSAEFPKEGPSILRIQQVVRGDSAAYFCASSPRISGANVLTFGAGSRLTVL.

The rearrangement joins TRBV7-9 to TRBJ1-4; the match to TRBD1 covers 9 bases. The CDR3 contains 17 residues. The V and J ends lost 7 bases and 8 bases, in that order; junction bases with no gene match: 17. CDR1 is SEHNR, CDR2 FQNEAQ, per germline (reference sequence). The CDR3, as DNA: TGTGCCAGCACCAGGGGACAGGGAGGGGGAGCGATCGAAAAACTGTTTTTT. It yields the protein CASTRGQGGGAIEKLFF.

This clone has only one observation. The V call is TRBV30, the J call TRBJ1-1; the match to TRBD1 covers 7 bases. This CDR3 is 12 amino acids long. The V segment lost 0 bases and the J segment 8 bases; nucleotides outside the gene matches: 3. CDR1 and CDR2 (germline): GTSNPN, SVGIG (reference sequence). The CDR3 bases are TGTGCCTGGAGTGTACTGGACAGGGAAGCTTTCTTT. Amino acid sequence: CAWSVLDREAFF. The full variable domain, with the rest looked up from reference TRBV30 and TRBJ1-1, is SQTIHQWPATLVQPVGSPLSLECTVEGTSNPNLYWYRQAAGRGLQLLFYSVGIGQISSEVPQNLSASRPQDRQFILSSKKLLLSDSGFYLCAWSVLDREAFFGQGTRLTVV.

This chain joins TRBV5-1 and TRBJ1-2; 8 bases are shared with TRBD1. The CDR3 loop spans 15 amino acids. CDR1 and CDR2 (germline): SGHRS, YFSETQ. V shed 1 base, J shed 8 bases, and the junction held 10 bases outside the gene matches. Here the CDR3 DNA reads TGCGCCAGCAGCTTGCAGGACAGGGAGGAAGACGGCTACACCTTC. It codes for CASSLQDREEDGYTF.